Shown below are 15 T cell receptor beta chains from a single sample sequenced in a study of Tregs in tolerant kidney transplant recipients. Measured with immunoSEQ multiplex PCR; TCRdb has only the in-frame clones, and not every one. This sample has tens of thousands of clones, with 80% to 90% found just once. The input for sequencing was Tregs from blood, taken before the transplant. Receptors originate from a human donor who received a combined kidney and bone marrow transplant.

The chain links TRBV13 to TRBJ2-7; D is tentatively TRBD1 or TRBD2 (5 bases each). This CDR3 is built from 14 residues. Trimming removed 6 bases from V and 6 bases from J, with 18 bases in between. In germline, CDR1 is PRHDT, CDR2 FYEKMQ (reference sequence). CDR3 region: CASSAGLLRGEQYF. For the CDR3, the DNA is TGTGCCAGCAGTGCGGGTCTCTTAAGGGGCGAGCAGTACTTC. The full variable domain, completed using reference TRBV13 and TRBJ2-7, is AAGVIQSPRHLIKEKRETATLKCYPIPRHDTVYWYQQGPGQDPQFLISFYEKMQSDKGSIPDRFSAQQFSDYHSELNMSSLELGDSALYFCASSAGLLRGEQYFGPGTRLTVT.

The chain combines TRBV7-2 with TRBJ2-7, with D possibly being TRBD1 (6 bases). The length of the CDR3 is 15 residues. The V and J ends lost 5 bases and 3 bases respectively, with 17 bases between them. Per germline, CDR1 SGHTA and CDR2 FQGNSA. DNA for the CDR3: TGTGCCAGCAGCGAATCCGGGACACCGCTCTACGAGCAGTACTTC. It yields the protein CASSESGTPLYEQYF.

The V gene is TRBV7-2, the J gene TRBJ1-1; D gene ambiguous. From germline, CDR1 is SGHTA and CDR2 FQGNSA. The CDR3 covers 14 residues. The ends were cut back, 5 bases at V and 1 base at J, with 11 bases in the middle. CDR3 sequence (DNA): TGTGCCAGCAGCCGAACGGCGGAGAACACTGAAGCTTTCTTT. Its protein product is CASSRTAENTEAFF.

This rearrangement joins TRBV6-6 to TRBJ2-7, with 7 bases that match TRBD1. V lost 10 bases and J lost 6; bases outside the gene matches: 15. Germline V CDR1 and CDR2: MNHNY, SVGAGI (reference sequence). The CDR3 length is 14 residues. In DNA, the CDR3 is TGTGCCACCACGCCGGGGCAGGGGGTCGGCGAGCAGTACTTC. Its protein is CATTPGQGVGEQYF.

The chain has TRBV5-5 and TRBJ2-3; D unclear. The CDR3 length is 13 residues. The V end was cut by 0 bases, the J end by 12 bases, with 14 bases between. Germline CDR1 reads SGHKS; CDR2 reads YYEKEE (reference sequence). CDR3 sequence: CASSLGEVVIQYF. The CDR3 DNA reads TGTGCCAGCAGCTTGGGTGAGGTGGTAATCCAGTATTTT.

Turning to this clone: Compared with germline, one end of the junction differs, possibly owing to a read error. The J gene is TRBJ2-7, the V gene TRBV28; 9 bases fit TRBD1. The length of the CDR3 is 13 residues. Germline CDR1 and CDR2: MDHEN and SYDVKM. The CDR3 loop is CASSFDRGYGQYF. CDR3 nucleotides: TGTGCCAGCAGTTTTGACAGGGGGTACGGGCAGTACTTC.

CDR3 in DNA: TGTGCCAGCTCACGGTCCGGGACTAGTAACAATGAGCAGTTCTTC. Amino acids: CASSRSGTSNNEQFF. This chain links TRBV18 with TRBJ2-1; 8 bases are shared with TRBD2. This CDR3 has 15 amino acids. Germline CDR1 KGHSH, CDR2 LQKENI. V lost 4 bases and J lost 5; bases outside the gene matches: 7.

This chain's CDR3 is CASAFSLRVGNQPQHF. The CDR3 DNA reads TGTGCCAGCGCATTCTCACTGCGGGTCGGGAATCAGCCCCAGCATTTT. This chain joins TRBV5-5 and TRBJ1-5; D unresolved. The germline CDR1 and CDR2 sequences are SGHKS and YYEKEE (reference sequence). V shed 7 bases and J shed 4 bases, with 21 bases lying between them. This CDR3 has 16 amino acids.

The CDR3 is CASSGQGWSTDTQYF. The CDR3 coding sequence is TGTGCCAGTAGTGGACAGGGGTGGTCCACAGATACGCAGTATTTT. This chain uses TRBV19 with TRBJ2-3; TRBD1 matches at 9 bases. The CDR3 spans 15 residues. Losses at the gene ends were 5 bases for V and 2 bases for J; bases not matched to a gene: 5. Looked up from germline, CDR1 is LNHDA and CDR2 is SQIVND (reference sequence).

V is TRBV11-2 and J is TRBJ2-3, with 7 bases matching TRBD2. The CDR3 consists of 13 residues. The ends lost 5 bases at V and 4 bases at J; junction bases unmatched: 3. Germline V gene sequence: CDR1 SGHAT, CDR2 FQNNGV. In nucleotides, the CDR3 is TGTGCCAGCAGCCCAGCGGGGCCAGATACGCAGTATTTT. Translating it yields CASSPAGPDTQYF.

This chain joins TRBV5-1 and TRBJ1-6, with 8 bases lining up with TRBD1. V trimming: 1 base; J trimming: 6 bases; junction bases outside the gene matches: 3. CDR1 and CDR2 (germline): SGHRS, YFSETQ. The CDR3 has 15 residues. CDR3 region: CASSLIGQGNSPLHF. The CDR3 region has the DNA TGCGCCAGCAGCTTGATAGGACAGGGTAATTCACCCCTCCACTTT.

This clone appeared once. CDR3 coding DNA: TGTGCCAGCTCACTAGGACAGGGGGCCACCGGGGAGCTGTTTTTT. This translates into CASSLGQGATGELFF. This chain links TRBV18 with TRBJ2-2; 11 positions match TRBD1. Per the germline V gene, CDR1 is KGHSH and CDR2 is LQKENI. Losses at the gene ends were 4 bases for V and 4 bases for J; bases not matched to a gene: 2. The CDR3 loop spans 15 amino acids.

CDR3 region: CASSPGQGGYEQYF. For the CDR3, the DNA is TGTGCCAGCAGCCCGGGACAGGGAGGCTACGAGCAGTACTTC. The V call is TRBV7-2, the J call TRBJ2-7, with 9 bases matching TRBD1. CDR3 size: 14 residues. With 5 bases clipped from V and 3 bases from J, the junction kept 5 bases outside the gene matches. Per germline, CDR1 SGHTA and CDR2 FQGNSA.

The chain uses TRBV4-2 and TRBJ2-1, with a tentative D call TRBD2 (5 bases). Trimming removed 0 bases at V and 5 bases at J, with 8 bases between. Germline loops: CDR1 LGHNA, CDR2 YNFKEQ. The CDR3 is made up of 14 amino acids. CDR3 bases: TGTGCCAGCAGCCAAGATCTAGCAAACAATGAGCAGTTCTTC. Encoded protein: CASSQDLANNEQFF.

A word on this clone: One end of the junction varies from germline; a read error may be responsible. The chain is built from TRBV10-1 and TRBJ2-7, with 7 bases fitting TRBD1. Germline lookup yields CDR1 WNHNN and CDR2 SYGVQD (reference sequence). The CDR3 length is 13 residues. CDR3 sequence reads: CASSDRDSLPGKF. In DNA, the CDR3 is TGCGCCAGCAGTGATCGGGACAGCCTACCTGGGAAATTC.